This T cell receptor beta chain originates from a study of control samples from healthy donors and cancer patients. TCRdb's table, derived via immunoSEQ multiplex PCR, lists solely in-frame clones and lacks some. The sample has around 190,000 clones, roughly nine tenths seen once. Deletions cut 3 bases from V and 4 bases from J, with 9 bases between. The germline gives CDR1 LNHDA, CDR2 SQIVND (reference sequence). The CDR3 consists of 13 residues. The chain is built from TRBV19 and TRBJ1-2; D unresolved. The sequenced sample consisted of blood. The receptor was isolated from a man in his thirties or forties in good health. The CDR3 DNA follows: TGTGCCAGTAGTATGGCAGGTCCCTATGGCTACACCTTC. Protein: CASSMAGPYGYTF.